The rows below give T cell receptor beta chains drawn from one sample of a study of T cell responses to AZD1222 COVID-19 vaccine. TCRdb's copy holds only in-frame clones and misses some; the assay was immunoSEQ multiplex PCR. The table includes 70,000 to 90,000 clones, about 72% detected once. The source was peripheral blood, collected on day 0 of AZD1222 vaccination. The receptors come from an adult in good health. CDR3s include the opening cysteine and the closing phenylalanine or tryptophan. The D gene is left open where the match is weak. Clone size is stated in some rows and not others, as once, few, many or a class when expanded.

>TRBD1|TRBV3-1/TRBV3-2|TRBJ1-2|.
CASSQDRTGFHGYTF
TGTGCCAGCAGCCAAGATCGGACAGGGTTTCATGGCTACACCTTC
>.|TRBV12-5|TRBJ2-7|.
CASGNWGDPYEQYF
TGTGCTAGTGGTAATTGGGGGGACCCCTACGAGCAGTACTTC
>TRBD2|TRBV15|TRBJ2-1|.
CATSRDIAGANEQFF
TGTGCCACCAGCAGAGACATAGCGGGAGCAAATGAGCAGTTCTTC
>TRBD2|TRBV30|TRBJ2-3|.
CAWTSGRAVTDTQYF
TGTGCCTGGACTAGCGGGAGGGCCGTGACAGATACGCAGTATTTT
>.|TRBV18|TRBJ2-1|.
CASSLAVSAYNEQFF
TGTGCCAGCTCACTCGCGGTATCCGCCTACAATGAGCAGTTCTTC
>.|TRBV3-1/TRBV3-2|TRBJ1-5|.
CASSQDPDQPQHF
TGTGCCAGCAGCCAAGATCCGGATCAGCCCCAGCATTTT
>.|TRBV3-1/TRBV3-2|TRBJ2-1|.
CASSAQTGFNEQFF
TGTGCCAGCAGCGCCCAGACAGGTTTCAATGAGCAGTTCTTC
>.|TRBV3-1/TRBV3-2|TRBJ1-3|.
CASSQVDSLGNTIYF
TGTGCCAGCAGCCAAGTAGACAGTCTCGGAAACACCATATATTTT
>TRBD1|TRBV5-1|TRBJ2-7|.
CASSLADRGINEQYF
TGCGCCAGCAGCTTGGCGGACAGGGGGATTAACGAGCAGTACTTC
>TRBD1|TRBV28|TRBJ2-7|.
CASSLHRGSKAEQCF
TGTGCCAGCAGTCTCCACAGGGGTTCAAAAGCCGAGCAGTGCTTC
>.|TRBV30|TRBJ1-6|.
CAWSPADSPLHF
TGTGCCTGGAGTCCCGCGGATTCACCCCTCCACTTT
>TRBD2|TRBV7-7|TRBJ2-3|.
CASRKGLAASTDTQYF
TGTGCCAGCAGAAAAGGACTAGCGGCTAGCACAGATACGCAGTATTTT
>TRBD1|TRBV9|TRBJ1-1|.
CASSVVGGAWTEAFF
TGTGCCAGCAGCGTAGTAGGGGGCGCGTGGACTGAAGCTTTCTTT
>TRBD1|TRBV7-7|TRBJ2-1|.
CASSQGDYNEQFF
TGTGCTAGCAGCCAGGGGGACTACAATGAGCAGTTCTTC
>TRBD2|TRBV10-1|TRBJ2-3|.
CASSENRAGGPRDTQYF
TGCGCCAGCAGTGAGAATCGGGCGGGAGGGCCAAGAGATACGCAGTATTTT
>.|TRBV7-2|TRBJ2-3|.
CASSLGSDSGGTQYF
TGTGCCAGCAGCTTAGGCTCAGACTCCGGGGGTACGCAGTATTTT
>.|TRBV7-2|TRBJ1-1|once
CASSSHSGDTEAFF
TGTGCCAGCAGCTCCCACAGCGGAGACACTGAAGCTTTCTTT
>.|TRBV28|TRBJ1-5|.
CASSLRRNQPQHF
TGTGCCAGCAGTTTGAGGAGAAATCAGCCCCAGCATTTT
>TRBD2|TRBV29-1|TRBJ2-7|.
CSVRQGSGLAGGSSYEQYF
TGCAGCGTTCGACAGGGCTCGGGACTAGCGGGAGGGAGTTCCTACGAGCAGTACTTC
>TRBD2|TRBV4-1|TRBJ2-1|few
CASSQVGLAGVGRGNEQFF
TGCGCCAGCAGCCAAGTCGGACTAGCGGGAGTGGGAAGAGGCAATGAGCAGTTCTTC
>.|TRBV3-1/TRBV3-2|TRBJ2-2|.
CASSHRNTGELFF
TGTGCCAGCAGCCATCGGAACACCGGGGAGCTGTTTTTT
>.|TRBV7-2|TRBJ1-6|.
CASSLGGGARPLHF
TGTGCCAGCAGCTTAGGTGGCGGTGCTCGACCCCTCCACTTT
>.|TRBV5-1|TRBJ2-5|.
CASASGAETQYF
TGCGCCAGCGCCTCGGGGGCAGAGACCCAGTACTTC
>.|TRBV30|TRBJ2-1|.
CAWSSWGLQREQFF
TGTGCCTGGAGTAGCTGGGGGTTGCAGCGCGAGCAGTTCTTC
>TRBD1|TRBV11-2|TRBJ2-3|.
CASRRPGQGFKDTDTQYF
TGTGCCAGCAGACGACCGGGACAGGGTTTTAAAGACACAGATACGCAGTATTTT
>TRBD2|TRBV27|TRBJ2-1|.
CASSQREGLYNEQFF
TGTGCCAGCAGCCAGCGGGAGGGCCTCTACAATGAGCAGTTCTTC
>TRBD2|TRBV3-1/TRBV3-2|TRBJ2-1|.
CASSQALAGYFNEQFF
TGTGCCAGCAGCCAAGCGCTAGCGGGATATTTCAATGAGCAGTTCTTC
>TRBD2|TRBV5-4|TRBJ2-3|.
CASSRLAGYRADTQYF
TGTGCCAGCAGCCGACTAGCGGGGTATCGGGCAGATACGCAGTATTTT
>TRBD1|TRBV27|TRBJ1-1|.
CASSLRRGGLMNTEAFF
TGTGCCAGCAGTTTAAGGAGAGGGGGCCTTATGAACACTGAAGCTTTCTTT
>TRBD2|TRBV5-1|TRBJ2-7|.
CASSQGLAGGEQYF
TGCGCCAGCAGCCAGGGACTAGCGGGAGGCGAGCAGTACTTC
>.|TRBV7-9|TRBJ1-3|once
CASSAMGVSGNTIYF
TGTGCCAGCAGCGCAATGGGGGTCTCTGGAAACACCATATATTTT
>.|TRBV9|TRBJ2-3|.
CASSVDSERTDTQYF
TGTGCCAGCAGCGTAGACTCGGAACGCACAGATACGCAGTATTTT
>TRBD1|TRBV9|TRBJ1-1|.
CASSVGAGGTTFF
TGTGCCAGCAGCGTAGGGGCAGGGGGCACGACTTTCTTT
>.|TRBV9|TRBJ2-7|.
CASSGPGDEQYF
TGTGCCAGCAGCGGACCTGGGGACGAGCAGTACTTC
>TRBD2|TRBV10-3|TRBJ2-3|.
CAISESKTSGGLGTQYF
TGTGCCATCAGTGAGTCAAAGACTAGCGGGGGACTCGGGACGCAGTATTTT
>.|TRBV9|TRBJ1-3|.
CASSVGGTGNTIYF
TGTGCCAGCTCCGTCGGGGGAACTGGAAACACCATATATTTT
>.|TRBV20-1|TRBJ2-2|.
CSARNTGELFF
TGCAGTGCTAGGAACACCGGGGAGCTGTTTTTT